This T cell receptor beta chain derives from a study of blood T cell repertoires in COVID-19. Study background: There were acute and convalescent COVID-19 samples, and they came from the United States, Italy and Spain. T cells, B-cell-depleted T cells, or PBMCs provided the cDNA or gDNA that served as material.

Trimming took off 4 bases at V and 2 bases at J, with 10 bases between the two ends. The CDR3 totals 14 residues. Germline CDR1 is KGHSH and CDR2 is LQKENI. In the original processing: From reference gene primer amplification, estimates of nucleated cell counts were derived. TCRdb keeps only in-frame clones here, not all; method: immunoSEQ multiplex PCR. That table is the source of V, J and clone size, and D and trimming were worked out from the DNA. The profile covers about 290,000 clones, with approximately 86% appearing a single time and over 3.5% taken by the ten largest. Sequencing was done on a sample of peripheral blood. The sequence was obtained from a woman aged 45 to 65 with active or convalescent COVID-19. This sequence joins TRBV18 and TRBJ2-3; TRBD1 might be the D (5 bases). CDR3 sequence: CASSRQLSTDTQYF. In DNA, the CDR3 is TGTGCCAGCTCACGACAGCTTTCCACAGATACGCAGTATTTT.